What follows are 29 T cell receptor beta chains derived from one specimen sequenced in a study of T cells in Graves' hyperthyroidism and ophthalmopathy. RNA transcripts yielded amplified TCR beta CDR3 regions. A set of HTBI primers served as the primers for a first-round RT-PCR of the TCR CDR3. MiXCR, run by TCRdb on the multiplex PCR reads, gives a single entry per CDR3 protein. There are 600,000 to 650,000 distinct CDR3 sequences in the sample; 20% occur only once, and approximately 30% lies in the top ten. Sample: blood. The source of these receptors is a man aged 30-40 years with Graves' ophthalmopathy.

This clonotype was detected a few times. The J gene is TRBJ2-5, the V gene TRBV24-1, with 8 positions matching TRBD2. Germline values: CDR1 KGHDR, CDR2 SFDVKD. The J segment lost 1 base and the V segment lost 4 bases, leaving 1 base of the junction unmatched. The CDR3 length is 14 residues. The CDR3 loop is CATSESGGQETQYF. The CDR3 DNA follows: TGTGCCACCAGTGAAAGCGGGGGCCAAGAGACCCAGTACTTC.

The chain recombines TRBV28 with TRBJ1-4; D gene ambiguous. Germline lookup yields CDR1 MDHEN and CDR2 SYDVKM. The CDR3 length is 19 residues. V shed 5 bases and J shed 0 bases, with 22 bases lying between them. CDR3 protein: CASSLTDGWLVATNEKLFF. DNA of the CDR3: TGTGCCAGCAGTCTTACCGACGGGTGGCTAGTTGCAACTAATGAAAAACTGTTTTTT.

V usage is TRBV5-1 and J usage is TRBJ1-3; tentative D call: TRBD1 (5 bases). Trimming took off 4 bases at V and 7 bases at J, with 18 bases between the two ends. CDR1 is SGHRS and CDR2 is YFSETQ in the germline V gene. The CDR3 has 15 amino acids. The CDR3 is CASSTGRVTGNTIYF. The CDR3 nucleotides are TGCGCCAGCAGCACGGGACGGGTGACGGGGAACACCATATATTTT.

This clonotype was observed many times. The chain has TRBV5-1 and TRBJ2-1; 8 bases line up with TRBD2. CDR1 is SGHRS, CDR2 YFSETQ, per germline. The CDR3 length is 19 residues. The trim removed 1 base at V and 0 bases at J, leaving 12 bases unmatched. The CDR3 sequence: CASSLPGLASTSSYNEQFF. CDR3 nucleotide sequence: TGCGCCAGCAGCTTGCCAGGACTAGCCTCCACTAGCTCCTACAATGAGCAGTTCTTC.

The chain couples TRBV5-1 to TRBJ2-1; the match to TRBD2 covers 7 bases. In germline, CDR1 is SGHRS, CDR2 YFSETQ. This CDR3 spans 16 amino acids. V lost 3 bases, J lost 7 bases, and 13 bases stayed unmatched. CDR3 in amino acids: CASSYDSAGAGNEQFF. DNA of the CDR3: TGCGCCAGCAGCTACGACTCTGCGGGAGCCGGGAATGAGCAGTTCTTC.

This clonotype was observed many times. The chain couples TRBV27 to TRBJ2-5; TRBD1 might be the D (7 bases). Trimming shortened V by 5 bases and J by 5 bases, and 24 bases separated the two germline ends. This CDR3 has 17 residues. Germline V gene lookup returns CDR1 MNHEY and CDR2 SMNVEV (reference sequence). CDR3 coding DNA: TGTGCCAGCAGTGTAAGGGGGGAATGGACAGGATTGGAGACCCAGTACTTC. This sequence encodes CASSVRGEWTGLETQYF.

This clonotype has only a few counts. V and J are TRBV20-1 and TRBJ2-1; 9 bases are a match to TRBD2. The CDR3 totals 16 residues. Losses at the gene ends were 3 bases for V and 5 bases for J; bases not matched to a gene: 11. The germline V gene encodes CDR1 DFQATT and CDR2 SNEGSKA (reference sequence). The CDR3 DNA reads TGCAGTGCTAGCATTATAGCGGGAGTATCTAACAATGAGCAGTTCTTC. This translates into CSASIIAGVSNNEQFF.

The chain has TRBV7-9 and TRBJ1-1, with 7 bases identical to TRBD1. With V trimmed by 5 bases and J by 10 bases, 7 bases remained unmatched. The CDR3 length is 12 residues. CDR1 and CDR2 from the germline V gene are SEHNR and FQNEAQ (reference sequence). CDR3 sequence reads: CASSPGTETAFF. The CDR3 DNA sequence: TGTGCCAGCAGCCCCGGGACAGAGACAGCTTTCTTT. Looking up the rest from reference TRBV7-9 and TRBJ1-1 gives the full variable domain: DTGVSQNPRHKITKRGQNVTFRCDPISEHNRLYWYRQTLGQGPEFLTYFQNEAQLEKSRLLSDRFSAERPKGSFSTLEIQRTEQGDSAMYLCASSPGTETAFFGQGTRLTVV.

The rearrangement joins TRBV24-1 to TRBJ2-3; 12 bases agree with TRBD1. CDR1 is KGHDR and CDR2 is SFDVKD in the germline V gene. Trimming cost V 8 bases and J 5 bases; bases outside gene matches: 7. The CDR3 is 15 residues long. The CDR3 is CATTSGTGGVDTQYF. The DNA for the CDR3 is TGTGCCACCACGTCCGGGACAGGGGGCGTAGATACGCAGTATTTT.

V usage is TRBV28 and J usage is TRBJ2-2, with D unresolved. The CDR3 length is 15 residues. V dropped 6 bases and J dropped 1 base, with 12 bases sitting between them. Germline-derived CDR1 and CDR2 are MDHEN and SYDVKM. The CDR3: CASSVGTENTGELFF. The CDR3 DNA reads as TGTGCCAGCAGCGTAGGAACCGAGAACACCGGGGAGCTGTTTTTT. Filled out from reference TRBV28 and TRBJ2-2, the complete variable domain reads DVKVTQSSRYLVKRTGEKVFLECVQDMDHENMFWYRQDPGLGLRLIYFSYDVKMKEKGDIPEGYSVSREKKERFSLILESASTNQTSMYLCASSVGTENTGELFFGEGSRLTVL.

The chain recombines TRBV7-2 with TRBJ1-4; D is unclear. The germline V gene encodes CDR1 SGHTA and CDR2 FQGNSA. V lost 5 bases, J lost 4 bases, and 14 bases lay in between. There are 15 residues in the CDR3. The CDR3 DNA is TGTGCCAGCAGCCACGGCTCGAGCTTTAATGAAAAACTGTTTTTT. This encodes CASSHGSSFNEKLFF.

The chain links TRBV4-1 to TRBJ2-7; D possibly corresponds to TRBD2 (5 bases). With 0 bases removed from V and 5 bases from J, the gap between germline ends came to 14 bases. Germline lookup yields CDR1 MGHRA and CDR2 YSYEKL. The CDR3 spans 15 residues. CDR3 amino acids: CASSQDPGYPNEQYF. CDR3 bases: TGCGCCAGCAGCCAAGACCCGGGGTACCCCAACGAGCAGTACTTC.

The chain joins TRBV24-1 to TRBJ1-5; 10 positions agree with TRBD1. The CDR3 totals 15 residues. Germline CDR1 KGHDR, CDR2 SFDVKD. Trimming cost V 5 bases and J 7 bases; bases outside gene matches: 7. This CDR3 reads CATSGGTGDRQPQHF. The CDR3 DNA reads TGTGCCACCAGTGGCGGGACAGGGGATCGACAGCCCCAGCATTTT.

There are a few counts of this clonotype. V and J are TRBV20-1 and TRBJ2-1; TRBD2 matches 12 bases. J gave up 6 bases and V 3 bases, and 12 bases lay outside the gene matches. The CDR3 spans 17 residues. The germline V gene has CDR1 DFQATT and CDR2 SNEGSKA (reference sequence). The DNA of the CDR3 is TGCAGTGCTAGGGCCCTAACCAAGACTAGCGGGAGCAATGAGCAGTTCTTC. Translating it yields CSARALTKTSGSNEQFF.

In the case of this clonotype: The germline gene is not matched at one end of the junction; a read error may be the cause. The chain has TRBV15 and TRBJ2-5; TRBD2 might be the D (7 bases). This CDR3 is built from 14 residues. Per the germline V gene, CDR1 is LNHNV and CDR2 is YYDKDF (reference sequence). The CDR3 DNA reads as TGTGCCATCAGCCTAGTGGGAGGGGGAGAGACCCAGTACTTC. This translates into CAISLVGGGETQYF.

This chain uses TRBV7-3 with TRBJ2-2, with D hard to call. The CDR3 loop spans 14 amino acids. Deletions cut 5 bases from V and 1 base from J, with 8 bases between. Germline CDR1 is SGHTA and CDR2 is FQGTGA. CDR3 bases: TGTGCCAGCAGCCCATATGGGAACACCGGGGAGCTGTTTTTT. This codes for CASSPYGNTGELFF.

Only a few counts were recorded for this clonotype. The CDR3 loop reads CASSIEGGRAGGEQFF. In DNA form, the CDR3 reads TGTGCCAGTAGTATAGAAGGCGGGAGAGCGGGGGGTGAGCAGTTCTTC. The V call is TRBV19, the J call TRBJ2-1, with 9 nucleotides matching TRBD2. The CDR3 has 16 amino acids. Germline-derived CDR1 and CDR2 are LNHDA and SQIVND (reference sequence). V lost 0 bases to trimming and J lost 9 bases; unmatched junction nucleotides: 9.

This clonotype was detected ten times or more. This chain connects TRBV11-2 to TRBJ1-4, with D unresolved. CDR3 size: 16 residues. From germline, CDR1 is SGHAT and CDR2 FQNNGV. Between the trimmed V and J ends, which lost 1 base and 1 base, there was a span of 10 bases. The CDR3 DNA sequence: TGTGCCAGCAGCTTAGGGGGTGGACGAACTAATGAAAAACTGTTTTTT. Translated: CASSLGGGRTNEKLFF.

This clonotype has a count of ten or more. The chain uses TRBV7-2 and TRBJ2-5; TRBD2 matches 7 bases. The germline V gene has CDR1 SGHTA and CDR2 FQGNSA. The CDR3 totals 15 residues. V dropped 5 bases and J dropped 3; count of bases not matched to a gene: 9. The CDR3 is CASSLGGRSEETQYF. The CDR3 bases are TGTGCCAGCAGCCTCGGCGGGAGAAGCGAAGAGACCCAGTACTTC. Complete variable domain (other parts from reference TRBV7-2 and TRBJ2-5): GAGVSQSPSNKVTEKGKDVELRCDPISGHTALYWYRQSLGQGLEFLIYFQGNSAPDKSGLPSDRFSAERTGGSVSTLTIQRTQQEDSAVYLCASSLGGRSEETQYFGPGTRLLVL.

J is TRBJ1-2 and V is TRBV20-1, with 7 bases aligning to TRBD1. The CDR3 runs 16 residues. Germline CDR1 reads DFQATT; CDR2 reads SNEGSKA (reference sequence). Trimming removed 0 bases from V and 4 bases from J; junction bases left unmatched: 11. In DNA, the CDR3 is TGCAGTGCTAGAGAGCTGGGACAGCCACTATCCTATGGCTACACCTTC. The encoded protein is CSARELGQPLSYGYTF.

The gene calls are TRBV19 and TRBJ2-5; perhaps TRBD1 as D (6 bases). This CDR3 spans 13 amino acids. V lost 4 bases, J lost 5 bases, and 11 bases lay in between. CDR1 and CDR2 (germline): LNHDA, SQIVND (reference sequence). The CDR3 nucleotides read TGTGCCAGTAGTACAACAGGGCGGGAGACCCAGTACTTC. This translates into CASSTTGRETQYF.

On this clonotype itself: Germline and junction disagree at one end, which may indicate a read error. This chain joins TRBV7-9 and TRBJ2-5; D gene uncertain. Germline V gives CDR1 SEHNR, CDR2 FQNEAQ (reference sequence). There are 12 residues in the CDR3. CDR3 region: CASSLAPETQYF. Here the CDR3 DNA reads TGTGCCAGCAGTTTAGCCCCCGAGACCCAGTACTTC.

This clonotype has ten or more counts. The V gene is TRBV7-8, the J gene TRBJ2-7, with 9 bases lining up with TRBD1. V lost 1 base and J lost 5; bases outside the gene matches: 3. Germline V gene data show CDR1 as SGHVS and CDR2 as FQNEAQ. The CDR3 totals 14 residues. CDR3 sequence: CASSLDRGPNEQYF. The DNA of the CDR3 is TGTGCCAGCAGCTTAGACAGGGGGCCCAACGAGCAGTACTTC.

About this clonotype itself: Being one base from a much bigger clone, this may be a read error. The chain combines TRBV20-1 with TRBJ2-1; 7 positions match TRBD2. Germline values: CDR1 DFQATT, CDR2 SNEGSKA (reference sequence). Germline trimming cut 4 bases from V and 8 bases from J; bases unmatched to any gene: 11. The CDR3 has 14 amino acids. CDR3: CSATGNTAGDEQFF. CDR3 DNA: TGCAGTGCTACCGGGAACACCGCGGGGGATGAGCAGTTCTTC.

The genes are TRBV7-2 and TRBJ1-1; 9 positions agree with TRBD1. CDR3 length equals 15 residues. The trim removed 3 bases at V and 4 bases at J, leaving 6 bases unmatched. CDR1 and CDR2 (germline): SGHTA, FQGNSA. The CDR3 here is CASSLGTGSTTEAFF. For the CDR3, the DNA is TGTGCCAGCAGCTTGGGGACAGGGTCGACCACTGAAGCTTTCTTT. The complete variable domain, with remaining parts taken from reference TRBV7-2 and TRBJ1-1, reads GAGVSQSPSNKVTEKGKDVELRCDPISGHTALYWYRQSLGQGLEFLIYFQGNSAPDKSGLPSDRFSAERTGGSVSTLTIQRTQQEDSAVYLCASSLGTGSTTEAFFGQGTRLTVV.

There are many counts of this clonotype. This chain links TRBV3-1 with TRBJ2-5, with TRBD1 as a possible D gene (6 bases). Germline CDR1 LGHDT, CDR2 YNNKEL (reference sequence). V was shortened by 4 bases and J by 4 bases, with 13 bases between the two germline ends. The CDR3 covers 14 residues. The CDR3 DNA sequence: TGTGCCAGCAGCCCGATACAGGGTAGAGAGACCCAGTACTTC. It codes for CASSPIQGRETQYF.

This clonotype has more than one count but fewer than ten. This rearrangement joins TRBV12-3 or TRBV12-4 to TRBJ2-1; D may be TRBD1 (6 bases). This CDR3 region has 16 residues. V was cut by 7 bases and J by 2 bases, with 18 bases left in between. The CDR3, as DNA: TGTGCCAGCAATCAAAACAGGGAGAGACCCTACAATGAGCAGTTCTTC. It codes for CASNQNRERPYNEQFF.

The V and J genes are TRBV27 and TRBJ2-1, with D tentatively TRBD2 (6 bases). The length of the CDR3 is 12 residues. The V end was cut by 8 bases, the J end by 4 bases, with 9 bases between. The V gene's germline CDR1 is MNHEY and CDR2 SMNVEV (reference sequence). This CDR3 is CASQGLYNEQFF. As DNA, the CDR3 is TGTGCCAGCCAGGGACTTTACAATGAGCAGTTCTTC.

The chain carries TRBV20-1 and TRBJ2-2; D is unresolved. This CDR3 is built from 14 residues. V gave up 2 bases and J gave up 6 bases, with 13 bases separating them. CDR1 is DFQATT, CDR2 SNEGSKA, per germline (reference sequence). The CDR3 DNA reads as TGCAGTGCTAGACGTCCAGTTCTAGCCGGGGAGCTGTTTTTT. Translated: CSARRPVLAGELFF.